A single sample is the source of the 30 T cell receptor beta chains below, sequenced in a study of post-analysis software for immune sequencing data. The library was made from cDNA and included unique molecular identifiers. TCRdb fed the PCR reads into MiXCR, producing one record per CDR3 protein. Found here are 160,000 or so distinct CDR3 sequences, 36% of them singletons; the top ten hold roughly 28%. Sequencing was performed on blood, taken after autologous hematopoietic stem cell transplantation. All receptors derive from a girl under 18 with multiple sclerosis.

V is TRBV20-1 and J is TRBJ2-3; D is undetermined. CDR1 and CDR2 from the germline V gene are DFQATT and SNEGSKA (reference sequence). V lost 2 bases to trimming and J lost 4 bases, with 7 bases between them. The CDR3 totals 12 residues. The CDR3 DNA reads as TGCAGTGCTAGAATACGGGCAGATACGCAGTATTTT. This encodes CSARIRADTQYF.

On this clonotype itself: A much bigger clone sits one base away, suggesting this may be a read error. The chain carries TRBV15 and TRBJ2-7; D gene uncertain. The CDR3 is made up of 13 amino acids. The V gene's germline CDR1 is LNHNV and CDR2 YYDKDF (reference sequence). The CDR3 nucleotides are TGTGCCACCAGCAAAGGGTGGGATCTCGAGCGGTACTTC. Translated, it gives CATSKGWDLERYF.

This clonotype was detected only a few times. The V gene is TRBV29-1, the J gene TRBJ2-5; D is ambiguous. The length of the CDR3 is 13 residues. Germline values: CDR1 SQVTM, CDR2 ANQGSEA. V was clipped by 4 bases and J by 2 bases, with 11 bases between them. The CDR3 DNA reads TGCAGCGTTGTTGGGCAGACACAAGAGACCCAGTACTTC. Encoded protein: CSVVGQTQETQYF.

CDR3 sequence (DNA): TGTGCCAGCAGCTTAATAGCCGGGAGGGCCCGCATGGAGCAGTTCTTC. The encoded protein is CASSLIAGRARMEQFF. The chain is built from TRBV7-9 and TRBJ2-1; TRBD2 aligns across 8 bases. With V trimmed by 2 bases and J by 10 bases, 13 bases remained unmatched. There are 16 residues in the CDR3. CDR1 is SEHNR, CDR2 FQNEAQ, per germline (reference sequence).

The chain links TRBV6-6 to TRBJ1-4; the D is unclear. This CDR3 is built from 13 residues. Germline values: CDR1 MNHNY, CDR2 SVGAGI (reference sequence). V was shortened by 5 bases and J by 8 bases, with 12 bases between the two germline ends. This CDR3 is CASSPRAREKLFF. As DNA, the CDR3 is TGTGCCAGCAGTCCGAGGGCACGGGAAAAACTGTTTTTT.

The CDR3 protein is CASSGGVVGTSGGEGWYNEQFF. CDR3 nucleotides: TGTGCCAGCAGCGGAGGGGTGGTCGGGACTAGCGGGGGGGAAGGGTGGTACAATGAGCAGTTCTTC. The chain couples TRBV11-1 to TRBJ2-1; 16 nucleotides match TRBD2. The CDR3 length is 22 residues. After removal of 5 bases from V and 4 bases from J, the junction contained 20 bases not matched to a gene. The germline V gene encodes CDR1 SGHAT and CDR2 FQDESV (reference sequence).

There are many counts of this clonotype. The CDR3 DNA sequence: TGTGCCAGCAGCCCTCGACTAGCGGGAGATGGCGAGCAGTACTTC. Encoded protein: CASSPRLAGDGEQYF. V usage is TRBV7-2 and J usage is TRBJ2-5, with TRBD2 matching 12 bases. The better agreement between TRBJ2-7 and the DNA end casts doubt on the J call. The CDR3 spans 15 residues. From germline, CDR1 is SGHTA and CDR2 FQGNSA.

The gene calls are TRBV5-1 and TRBJ2-5; 11 bases agree with TRBD1. The J call may be in error: the DNA end matches TRBJ2-7 better. CDR1 SGHRS and CDR2 YFSETQ come from the germline V gene. The CDR3 extends over 14 amino acids. Written as DNA, the CDR3 is TGCGCCAGCAGCCTGGGACAGGGGGGTCGCGAGCAGTACTTC. Protein sequence: CASSLGQGGREQYF.

This clonotype was seen a handful of times. The chain employs TRBV6-2 or TRBV6-3 and TRBJ2-7, with 9 bases matching TRBD2. The CDR3 runs to 20 residues. Germline loops: CDR1 MNHEY, CDR2 SVGEGT. Trimming took 6 bases from V and 3 from J; bases not matched to a gene: 24. CDR3 amino acids: CASSNGEGDTSGREIYEQYF. CDR3 in DNA: TGTGCCAGCAGCAACGGAGAAGGAGATACTAGCGGGCGGGAAATCTACGAGCAGTACTTC.

The genes are TRBV7-9 and TRBJ1-2; D call uncertain. CDR1 and CDR2 (germline): SEHNR, FQNEAQ (reference sequence). The CDR3 covers 14 residues. The V and J ends lost 0 bases and 4 bases respectively, with 9 bases between them. Here the CDR3 DNA reads TGTGCCAGCAGCTTAGCAGCTGGGCTCTATGGCTACACCTTC. It specifies CASSLAAGLYGYTF.

The V and J genes are TRBV18 and TRBJ2-1; a possible D gene is TRBD2 (5 bases). The germline CDR1 and CDR2 sequences are KGHSH and LQKENI. Trimming cost V 5 bases and J 4 bases, with 12 bases left between them. This CDR3 is 14 amino acids long. The CDR3 sequence: CASSSSRAYNEQFF. The DNA of the CDR3 is TGTGCCAGCTCATCATCGCGGGCATACAATGAGCAGTTCTTC. Variable domain in full (rest from reference TRBV18 and TRBJ2-1): NAGVMQNPRHLVRRRGQEARLRCSPMKGHSHVYWYRQLPEEGLKFMVYLQKENIIDESGMPKERFSAEFPKEGPSILRIQQVVRGDSAAYFCASSSSRAYNEQFFGPGTRLTVL.

This clonotype was recorded at least ten times. The chain has TRBV30 and TRBJ2-3; D perhaps matches TRBD2 (5 bases). CDR3 length equals 14 residues. Trimming removed 2 bases at V and 5 bases at J, with 14 bases between. CDR1 GTSNPN and CDR2 SVGIG come from the germline V gene (reference sequence). The CDR3: CAWSKEEVGDTQYF. CDR3 in DNA: TGTGCCTGGAGTAAAGAGGAGGTGGGAGATACGCAGTATTTT. The full variable domain, rest sourced from reference TRBV30 and TRBJ2-3, is SQTIHQWPATLVQPVGSPLSLECTVEGTSNPNLYWYRQAAGRGLQLLFYSVGIGQISSEVPQNLSASRPQDRQFILSSKKLLLSDSGFYLCAWSKEEVGDTQYFGPGTRLTVL.

There are many counts of this clonotype. V and J are TRBV24-1 and TRBJ2-6, with D possibly TRBD2 on 5 matching bases. Germline V lookup: CDR1 KGHDR, CDR2 SFDVKD. The ends were cut back, 9 bases at V and 0 bases at J, with 5 bases in the middle. CDR3 length equals 13 residues. The CDR3 sequence is CATRDSGANVLTF. The CDR3, as DNA: TGTGCCACCCGGGACTCTGGGGCCAACGTCCTGACTTTC.

This clonotype was seen only a few times. The chain is built from TRBV29-1 and TRBJ1-6; no clear D gene. V was clipped by 5 bases and J by 5 bases, with 10 bases between them. Germline V gene lookup returns CDR1 SQVTM and CDR2 ANQGSEA. The CDR3 length is 13 residues. The CDR3 here is CSVWAADNSPLHF. CDR3 nucleotide sequence: TGCAGCGTTTGGGCAGCAGATAATTCACCCCTCCACTTT.

This clonotype appeared once. This rearrangement joins TRBV10-1 to TRBJ2-2; D remains unclear. V was clipped by 6 bases and J by 0 bases, with 8 bases between them. The CDR3 runs to 14 residues. The germline V gene has CDR1 WNHNN and CDR2 SYGVQD (reference sequence). The CDR3 protein is CASRRDANTGELFF. CDR3 DNA sequence: TGCGCCAGCAGACGCGACGCGAACACCGGGGAGCTGTTTTTT.

This clonotype was recorded at least ten times. The V call is TRBV18, the J call TRBJ2-3, with D perhaps matching TRBD1 (5 bases). CDR1 is KGHSH and CDR2 is LQKENI in the germline V gene. Trimming removed 6 bases from V and 2 bases from J, with 12 bases in between. The CDR3 has 14 residues. The CDR3 is CASSLGDSTDTQYF. The CDR3 DNA reads as TGTGCCAGCTCCCTAGGGGATTCCACAGATACGCAGTATTTT. Looking up the rest from reference TRBV18 and TRBJ2-3 gives the full variable domain: NAGVMQNPRHLVRRRGQEARLRCSPMKGHSHVYWYRQLPEEGLKFMVYLQKENIIDESGMPKERFSAEFPKEGPSILRIQQVVRGDSAAYFCASSLGDSTDTQYFGPGTRLTVL.

This clonotype was detected ten times or more. V is TRBV20-1 and J is TRBJ2-1; D call uncertain. V shed 2 bases and J shed 6 bases, with 17 bases lying between them. The CDR3 loop spans 15 amino acids. The germline V gene has CDR1 DFQATT and CDR2 SNEGSKA (reference sequence). The CDR3 nucleotides read TGCAGTGCTAGACCCCCCTCTGCCGGGCGCAATGAGCAGTTCTTC. Amino acid sequence: CSARPPSAGRNEQFF.

The sample holds a few counts of this clonotype. The chain links TRBV20-1 to TRBJ2-1, with 15 bases that match TRBD2. The germline V gene has CDR1 DFQATT and CDR2 SNEGSKA (reference sequence). Trimming cost V 1 base and J 1 base; bases outside gene matches: 14. The CDR3 sequence is 21 residues long. CDR3: CSARGPWGGLAGGWSYNEQFF. The CDR3 DNA reads TGCAGTGCTAGAGGCCCGTGGGGGGGACTAGCGGGAGGTTGGTCCTACAATGAGCAGTTCTTC.

This clonotype was observed a few times. This sequence joins TRBV30 and TRBJ1-2; D is ambiguous. The CDR3 has 13 residues. The V gene lost 0 bases and the J gene lost 4 bases, with 9 bases spanning the gap. Germline V lookup: CDR1 GTSNPN, CDR2 SVGIG (reference sequence). The CDR3 loop is CAWSVVPIYGYTF. Here the CDR3 DNA reads TGTGCCTGGAGTGTCGTCCCGATCTATGGCTACACCTTC.

The chain recombines TRBV5-1 with TRBJ2-5, with 9 bases identical to TRBD2. The V gene end was trimmed by 5 bases and the J gene end by 5 bases; junction bases not matched to a gene: 10. This CDR3 is 15 amino acids long. CDR1 and CDR2 from the germline V gene are SGHRS and YFSETQ. The CDR3, as DNA: TGCGCCAGCAGTAGCCTAGCGGGAATAGGGGAGACCCAGTACTTC. Its translation is CASSSLAGIGETQYF.

This chain links TRBV2 with TRBJ2-3; TRBD2 matches at 16 bases. After removal of 3 bases from V and 3 bases from J, the junction contained 6 bases not matched to a gene. The CDR3 consists of 18 residues. Germline-derived CDR1 and CDR2 are SNHLY and FYNNEI. The CDR3 coding sequence is TGTGCCAGCAGTGAGGGACTAGCGGGAGGGCCGTATACAGATACGCAGTATTTT. It is translated as CASSEGLAGGPYTDTQYF.

This clonotype was observed many times. The CDR3 sequence is CASSQDSLQETQYF. The CDR3 nucleotides read TGCGCCAGCAGCCAAGACAGCCTCCAAGAGACCCAGTACTTC. This chain joins TRBV4-1 and TRBJ2-5; D unresolved. The CDR3 spans 14 residues. V dropped 0 bases and J dropped 1 base, with 6 bases sitting between them. Germline CDR1 is MGHRA and CDR2 is YSYEKL.

The chain joins TRBV27 to TRBJ2-6; D might be TRBD1 (5 bases). CDR3 size: 16 residues. CDR1 is MNHEY and CDR2 is SMNVEV in the germline V gene (reference sequence). The V and J ends lost 6 bases and 4 bases respectively, with 16 bases between them. In DNA, the CDR3 is TGTGCCAGCAGCCGACACCAGGGAAGCGGGGCCAACGTCCTGACTTTC. It is translated as CASSRHQGSGANVLTF. Variable domain in full (rest from reference TRBV27 and TRBJ2-6): EAQVTQNPRYLITVTGKKLTVTCSQNMNHEYMSWYRQDPGLGLRQIYYSMNVEVTDKGDVPEGYKVSRKEKRNFPLILESPSPNQTSLYFCASSRHQGSGANVLTFGAGSRLTVL.

There are a few counts of this clonotype. This chain uses TRBV29-1 with TRBJ1-1, with D tentatively TRBD1 (5 bases). Germline CDR1 is SQVTM and CDR2 is ANQGSEA. This CDR3 comprises 16 residues. V was shortened by 4 bases and J by 6 bases, with 24 bases between the two germline ends. The CDR3 loop is CSVVGVGALEVAEAFF. In DNA form, the CDR3 reads TGCAGCGTTGTGGGGGTAGGAGCCCTGGAGGTTGCTGAAGCTTTCTTT.

The CDR3 bases are TGTGCCTGGAAAAGGAGCAGGGACTTTGGGGCCAACGTCCTGACTTTC. It encodes CAWKRSRDFGANVLTF. The chain is built from TRBV30 and TRBJ2-6, with a possible D match to TRBD2 (6 bases). The CDR3 runs to 16 residues. V was pared by 4 bases and J by 3 bases, with 16 bases between. CDR1 is GTSNPN and CDR2 is SVGIG in the germline V gene (reference sequence).

The chain recombines TRBV10-3 with TRBJ2-7, with a possible D match to TRBD2 (7 bases). Germline V gives CDR1 ENHRY, CDR2 SYGVKD. Trimming cost V 4 bases and J 6 bases, with 22 bases left between them. The CDR3 loop spans 16 amino acids. The CDR3 loop is CAISGPRGTSTAEQYF. The CDR3 bases are TGTGCCATCAGTGGACCGCGGGGGACAAGTACAGCCGAGCAGTACTTC.

CDR3 sequence: CALPQEGLGTSGANVLTF. CDR3 in DNA: TGTGCCCTACCGCAGGAGGGGTTGGGCACCTCTGGGGCCAACGTCCTGACTTTC. The chain has TRBV7-9 and TRBJ2-6, with a tentative D call TRBD2 (6 bases). V shed 11 bases and J shed 0 bases, with 23 bases lying between them. The V gene's germline CDR1 is SEHNR and CDR2 FQNEAQ (reference sequence). This CDR3 is built from 18 residues.

This clonotype was found many times. The V and J genes are TRBV4-1 and TRBJ1-2; D is possibly TRBD1 (6 bases). The V gene lost 0 bases and the J gene lost 6 bases, with 14 bases spanning the gap. This CDR3 contains 15 residues. Germline values: CDR1 MGHRA, CDR2 YSYEKL. CDR3 coding DNA: TGCGCCAGCAGCCAAGAAATGGACAGTGGAAATGGCTACACCTTC. As protein: CASSQEMDSGNGYTF.

The chain links TRBV7-9 to TRBJ2-7; D unclear. The CDR3 is made up of 13 amino acids. Per the germline V gene, CDR1 is SEHNR and CDR2 is FQNEAQ (reference sequence). Trimming took 5 bases from V and 3 from J, leaving 11 bases between them. DNA for the CDR3: TGTGCCAGCAGCCCCCGGCGCGTCTACGAGCAGTACTTC. Its protein is CASSPRRVYEQYF.

This clonotype showed up many times. The chain uses TRBV29-1 and TRBJ2-5, with D maybe TRBD1 (6 bases). Trimming pared 6 bases from V and 5 bases from J, leaving 7 bases between. The CDR3 is 10 residues long. Germline CDR1 reads SQVTM; CDR2 reads ANQGSEA. This CDR3 reads CSVGGETQYF. The CDR3 DNA sequence: TGCAGCGTAGGGGGTGAGACCCAGTACTTC.